Sequencing of this TCR beta chain was carried out in a study of T-cell reconstitution after alpha-beta-depleted transplantation in children. Researchers prepared the TCRbeta library using unique molecular identifiers, the study reports. TCRdb fed the PCR reads into MiXCR, producing one record per CDR3 protein. Among around 380,000 distinct CDR3 sequences, about 11% were seen once, and the ten largest hold 4.5% to 7%. The V gene's germline CDR1 is SGHRS and CDR2 YFSETQ. The V gene end was trimmed by 7 bases and the J gene end by 0 bases; junction bases not matched to a gene: 13. This CDR3 has 17 amino acids.

The chain has TRBV5-1 and TRBJ1-2; 9 bases align to TRBD1. The specimen comprised PBMCs from the stem cell graft donor, sampled from the stem cell graft. The source of this sequence is a human donor who donated a stem cell graft to a child with acute myeloid leukemia. The CDR3 here is CASHRGSDRGTNYGYTF. The CDR3 DNA follows: TGCGCCAGCCACCGCGGGAGTGACAGGGGGACTAACTATGGCTACACCTTC.